A selection of T cell receptor beta chains follows, all from one sample in a study of shared clonotypes between healthy human individuals. Clones were sequenced by immunoSEQ multiplex PCR, and TCRdb holds only the in-frame ones, with some missing. The sample records roughly 300,000 clones, about nine tenths being singletons. The sequencing input was memory CD8+ T cells sorted from blood. Receptors originate from a man between 18 and 29 years old in good health. Each CDR3 is given with its conserved first and last residue.

V	J	CDR3
TRBV7-9	TRBJ2-1	CASDWAGASYNEQFF
TRBV7-8	TRBJ2-7	CASSPDRGTGYEQYF
TRBV27	TRBJ2-3	CASSFTGTRGADTQYF
TRBV5-6	TRBJ2-7	CASSLVIGYEQYF
TRBV5-1	TRBJ2-7	CASSLGLVGGSEQYF
TRBV15	TRBJ2-7	CATSRAPDRVSYEQYF
TRBV4-2	TRBJ1-1	CASSPLEGYTEAFF
TRBV9	TRBJ2-6	CASSPWGDGANVLTF
TRBV19	TRBJ2-7	CASSLRAAYEQYF
TRBV10-3	TRBJ1-2	CAITPGQGGYGYTF
TRBV10-2	TRBJ2-3	CASSVRRTDTQYF
TRBV5-1	TRBJ1-6	CASSSWTAASASPLHF
TRBV27	TRBJ2-5	CASSSYKYQETQYF
TRBV18	TRBJ2-1	CASSRTSGYNEQFF
TRBV30	TRBJ2-1	CAWGSNEQFF
TRBV13	TRBJ2-7	CASSLRGVDYEQYF
TRBV9	TRBJ1-1	CASSGGLGYTEAFF
TRBV5-6	TRBJ1-2	CASRSTGLSYTF
TRBV13	TRBJ1-1	CASSLEGMGVIEAFF
TRBV28	TRBJ2-7	CASSGLRGYEQYF
TRBV27	TRBJ2-7	CASSLGQFYEQYF
TRBV11-2	TRBJ1-2	CASSSSYRNYGYTF
TRBV9	TRBJ2-5	CASSEGYRVPETQYF
TRBV9	TRBJ1-1	CASSVGLWPFEAFF
TRBV7-2	TRBJ1-5	CASSWGPHSNQPQHF
TRBV13	TRBJ1-1	CASSRLSMNTEAFF
TRBV11-2	TRBJ2-7	CASSLAGGPEEQYF
TRBV7-2	TRBJ2-1	CASSLVAGSSYNEQFF
TRBV7-2	TRBJ1-1	CASSSSLTEAFF
TRBV5-8	TRBJ1-1	CASSLALRVLRSDTEAFF
TRBV5-1	TRBJ2-7	CASSLDPSGGSYEQYF
TRBV27	TRBJ1-1	CASRSLGGGNTEAFF
TRBV4-1	TRBJ2-5	CASSSRLETGLQETQYF
TRBV13	TRBJ2-1	CASSSTSGEGPEQFF
TRBV4-1	TRBJ2-5	CASDPGSGTQYF
TRBV4-3	TRBJ2-7	CASSQETGDYEQYF
TRBV27	TRBJ2-7	CASSSVGLADHYEQYF
TRBV9	TRBJ2-7	CASSEETASYEQYF
TRBV30	TRBJ2-7	CAWSVGTSAYEQYF
TRBV5-6	TRBJ2-1	CASTNEGLDQFF
TRBV27	TRBJ2-7	CASKVAGGPYEQYF
TRBV28	TRBJ1-2	CASSLHRGDGYGYTF
TRBV18	TRBJ1-5	CASSPHLGQPQHF
TRBV5-1	TRBJ2-1	CASSFTGGGNEQFF